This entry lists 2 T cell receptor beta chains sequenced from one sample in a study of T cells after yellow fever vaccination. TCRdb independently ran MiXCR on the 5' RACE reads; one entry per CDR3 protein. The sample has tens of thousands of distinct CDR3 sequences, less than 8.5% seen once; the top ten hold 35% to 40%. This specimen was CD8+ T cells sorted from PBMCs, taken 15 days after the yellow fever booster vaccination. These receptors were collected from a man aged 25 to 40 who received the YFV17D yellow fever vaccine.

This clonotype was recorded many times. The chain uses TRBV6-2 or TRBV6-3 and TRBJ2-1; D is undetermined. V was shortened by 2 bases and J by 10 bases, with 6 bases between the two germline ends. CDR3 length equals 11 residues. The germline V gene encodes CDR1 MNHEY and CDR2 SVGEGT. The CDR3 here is CASSYGPEQFF. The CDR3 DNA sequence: TGTGCCAGCAGTTACGGACCGGAGCAGTTCTTC.

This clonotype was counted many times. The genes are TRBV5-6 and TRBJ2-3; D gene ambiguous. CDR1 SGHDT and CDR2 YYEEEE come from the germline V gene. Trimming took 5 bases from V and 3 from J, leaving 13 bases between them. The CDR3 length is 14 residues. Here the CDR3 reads CASSFHKATDTQYF. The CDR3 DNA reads TGTGCCAGCAGTTTTCACAAAGCAACAGATACGCAGTATTTT. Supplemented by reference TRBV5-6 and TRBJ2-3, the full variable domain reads DAGVTQSPTHLIKTRGQQVTLRCSPKSGHDTVSWYQQALGQGPQFIFQYYEEEERQRGNFPDRFSGHQFPNYSSELNVNALLLGDSALYLCASSFHKATDTQYFGPGTRLTVL.